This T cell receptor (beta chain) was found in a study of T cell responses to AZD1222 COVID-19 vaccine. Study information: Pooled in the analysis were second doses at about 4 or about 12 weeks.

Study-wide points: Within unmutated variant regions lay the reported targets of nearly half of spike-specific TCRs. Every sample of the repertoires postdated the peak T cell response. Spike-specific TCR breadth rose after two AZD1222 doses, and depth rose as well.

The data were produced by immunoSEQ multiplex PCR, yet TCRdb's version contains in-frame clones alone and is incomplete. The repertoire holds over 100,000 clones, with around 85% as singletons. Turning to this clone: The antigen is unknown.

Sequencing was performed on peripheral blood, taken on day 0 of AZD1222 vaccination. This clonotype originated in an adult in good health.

The CDR3 DNA is TGTGCCAGCAGCGAAGGATGGCTACTCACAGATACGCAGTATTTT. Amino acid sequence: CASSEGWLLTDTQYF. V gene TRBV7-3 combines with J gene TRBJ2-3; the D is unclear. Germline V gives CDR1 SGHTA, CDR2 FQGTGA. The V gene lost 5 bases and the J gene lost 2 bases, with 14 bases spanning the gap. This CDR3 comprises 15 residues.